The 17 T cell receptor beta chains given below trace back to one sample, sequenced in a study of shared clonotypes between healthy human individuals. Produced via immunoSEQ multiplex PCR; TCRdb's table is partial and in-frame only. The table records around 1.9 million clones, about 94% of them present only once. Terminally differentiated effector memory CD45RA+ cells were excluded from the naive CD8 cells, which were CD45RO-negative and positively selected for CCR7. Source material: naive CD8+ T cells from PBMCs. These receptors originate from a man aged 18 to 29 in good health. Some clones in this sample may be carry-over from other donors' samples.

The chain links TRBV7-9 to TRBJ2-5; 8 bases map to TRBD2. Germline CDR1 is SEHNR and CDR2 is FQNEAQ (reference sequence). The CDR3 has 15 residues. With V trimmed by 5 bases and J by 2 bases, 7 bases remained unmatched. The CDR3 DNA follows: TGTGCCAGCAGCCCAGGACTAGCTGCACAAGAGACCCAGTACTTC. Protein product: CASSPGLAAQETQYF.

The chain has TRBV9 and TRBJ2-2; 9 nucleotides align to TRBD1. Trimming removed 3 bases from V and 3 bases from J; junction bases left unmatched: 3. The CDR3 loop spans 15 amino acids. The germline V gene encodes CDR1 SGDLS and CDR2 YYNGEE. The CDR3 reads CASSGRDRDTGELFF. The CDR3 coding sequence is TGTGCCAGCAGCGGGAGGGACAGGGACACCGGGGAGCTGTTTTTT.

This chain uses TRBV10-1 with TRBJ2-3; D is undetermined. Per the germline V gene, CDR1 is WNHNN and CDR2 is SYGVQD (reference sequence). The CDR3 totals 11 residues. V was pared by 1 base and J by 6 bases, with 2 bases between. CDR3 protein: CASSEWDTQYF. CDR3 coding DNA: TGCGCCAGCAGTGAGTGGGATACGCAGTATTTT.

A remark on this clone: This specimen includes other DNA sequences encoding the same CDR3. The chain employs TRBV6-5 and TRBJ2-7; D may correspond to TRBD1 or TRBD2 (5 bases each). V lost 6 bases and J lost 4, with 10 bases in between. The CDR3 sequence is 12 residues long. Per germline, CDR1 MNHEY and CDR2 SVGAGI. The CDR3 loop reads CASSPGAYEQYF. DNA of the CDR3: TGTGCCAGCAGCCCCGGGGCGTACGAGCAGTACTTC.

The J gene is TRBJ2-7, the V gene TRBV7-9; 11 bases match TRBD2. V trimming: 4 bases; J trimming: 2 bases; junction bases outside the gene matches: 4. CDR1 SEHNR and CDR2 FQNEAQ come from the germline V gene (reference sequence). This CDR3 contains 15 residues. CDR3 protein: CASSSGLAVPYEQYF. The CDR3 nucleotides read TGTGCCAGCAGCTCGGGACTAGCGGTTCCCTACGAGCAGTACTTC.

The chain links TRBV7-8 to TRBJ2-1, with D tentatively TRBD1 (6 bases). The CDR3 is made up of 17 amino acids. V gave up 1 base and J gave up 0 bases, with 13 bases separating them. Germline V CDR1 and CDR2: SGHVS, FQNEAQ. CDR3 region: CASSLGTGTRSYNEQFF. CDR3 sequence (DNA): TGTGCCAGCAGCTTAGGGACCGGGACACGCTCCTACAATGAGCAGTTCTTC.

The chain recombines TRBV27 with TRBJ2-3; 10 nucleotides line up with TRBD2. Per the germline V gene, CDR1 is MNHEY and CDR2 is SMNVEV (reference sequence). Losses at the gene ends were 6 bases for V and 5 bases for J; bases not matched to a gene: 11. The CDR3 runs 16 residues. CDR3 region: CASRARAGGRGDTQYF. CDR3 nucleotide sequence: TGTGCCAGCAGAGCCCGAGCGGGAGGGCGGGGAGATACGCAGTATTTT.

A note on this clone: This same CDR3 is encoded by further DNA sequences in the sample. The chain employs TRBV9 and TRBJ2-7; D unclear. There are 14 residues in the CDR3. Between the trimmed V and J ends, which lost 0 bases and 3 bases, there was a span of 10 bases. The germline V gene encodes CDR1 SGDLS and CDR2 YYNGEE. The CDR3 DNA reads as TGTGCCAGCAGCGTAGGTGGCAGAAACTACGAGCAGTACTTC. Translation: CASSVGGRNYEQYF. The whole variable domain, remainder taken from reference TRBV9 and TRBJ2-7, is DSGVTQTPKHLITATGQRVTLRCSPRSGDLSVYWYQQSLDQGLQFLIQYYNGEERAKGNILERFSAQQFPDLHSELNLSSLELGDSALYFCASSVGGRNYEQYFGPGTRLTVT.

The chain uses TRBV28 and TRBJ2-5; D is undetermined. The CDR3 is 15 amino acids. Germline-derived CDR1 and CDR2 are MDHEN and SYDVKM. Between the trimmed V and J ends, which lost 3 bases and 5 bases, there was a span of 16 bases. For the CDR3, the DNA is TGTGCCAGCAGTTTCAGAGACGGTCGTGTGGAGACCCAGTACTTC. Protein: CASSFRDGRVETQYF. The entire variable domain, with the rest obtained from reference TRBV28 and TRBJ2-5, is as follows: DVKVTQSSRYLVKRTGEKVFLECVQDMDHENMFWYRQDPGLGLRLIYFSYDVKMKEKGDIPEGYSVSREKKERFSLILESASTNQTSMYLCASSFRDGRVETQYFGPGTRLLVL.

The CDR3 coding sequence is TGTGCCAGCAGCTATAGCGGGATGTCAAGGGAGCAGTACTTC. Translated: CASSYSGMSREQYF. V usage is TRBV6-1 and J usage is TRBJ2-7; TRBD2 aligns across 8 bases. Germline lookup yields CDR1 MNHNS and CDR2 SASEGT. V dropped 6 bases and J dropped 7; count of bases not matched to a gene: 11. This CDR3 is 14 amino acids long.

Regarding this clone: The sample has other DNA sequences that encode this CDR3 too. The rearrangement links TRBV27 to TRBJ2-7, with D perhaps matching TRBD1 (5 bases). Trimming removed 5 bases from V and 0 bases from J, with 11 bases in between. CDR1 and CDR2 from the germline V gene are MNHEY and SMNVEV (reference sequence). CDR3 length: 14 residues. The CDR3 here is CASSLRASSYEQYF. The CDR3 nucleotides read TGTGCCAGCAGTCTCAGGGCCAGCTCCTACGAGCAGTACTTC.

This clone has more than one count but fewer than ten. The rearrangement uses TRBV30 and TRBJ1-5, with TRBD1 as a possible D gene (6 bases). This CDR3 is built from 15 residues. Trimming removed 1 base from V and 0 bases from J, with 10 bases in between. Germline V gene sequence: CDR1 GTSNPN, CDR2 SVGIG (reference sequence). Here the CDR3 DNA reads TGTGCCTGGAGTGCGACAGGATATAGCAATCAGCCCCAGCATTTT. It specifies CAWSATGYSNQPQHF.

The rearrangement uses TRBV5-4 and TRBJ1-2; D possibly corresponds to TRBD1 (5 bases). CDR1 SGHNT and CDR2 YYREEE come from the germline V gene (reference sequence). The CDR3 runs 15 residues. Trimming took off 4 bases at V and 4 bases at J, with 17 bases between the two ends. The CDR3 loop reads CASSVTLGLGYGYTF. The DNA of the CDR3 is TGTGCCAGCAGCGTCACATTGGGGCTCGGCTATGGCTACACCTTC.

V gene TRBV27 combines with J gene TRBJ2-7; perhaps TRBD2 as D (5 bases). CDR1 is MNHEY and CDR2 is SMNVEV in the germline V gene (reference sequence). V was pared by 6 bases and J by 0 bases, with 12 bases between. The CDR3 runs to 14 residues. This CDR3 is CASRAELSSYEQYF. CDR3 in DNA: TGTGCCAGCAGAGCGGAGTTAAGCTCCTACGAGCAGTACTTC.

This clone has a single count. The rearrangement uses TRBV30 and TRBJ2-7, with D perhaps assigned TRBD1 or TRBD2 (5 bases each). CDR1 is GTSNPN and CDR2 is SVGIG in the germline V gene (reference sequence). The CDR3 is 14 amino acids. The V end was cut by 2 bases, the J end by 5 bases, with 16 bases between. Here the CDR3 DNA reads TGTGCCTGGAGTTATGGGACCCTCGAGGACGAGCAGTACTTC. Amino acid sequence: CAWSYGTLEDEQYF.

This rearrangement joins TRBV4-2 to TRBJ2-2; TRBD2 might be the D (6 bases). This CDR3 region has 17 residues. Germline assignment: CDR1 LGHNA and CDR2 YNFKEQ. Deletions cut 0 bases from V and 3 bases from J, with 14 bases between. The CDR3 is CASSQDRRRDDTGELFF. In DNA, the CDR3 is TGTGCCAGCAGCCAAGATCGTAGGCGGGATGACACCGGGGAGCTGTTTTTT.

The V gene is TRBV5-6, the J gene TRBJ1-2; 7 bases line up with TRBD1. This CDR3 has 17 amino acids. Trimming cost V 0 bases and J 8 bases; bases outside gene matches: 16. Looked up from germline, CDR1 is SGHDT and CDR2 is YYEEEE. The CDR3 coding sequence is TGTGCCAGCAGCTTGGCCCCCGACAGGGTCTCATGGGAGGGCTACACCTTC. The encoded protein is CASSLAPDRVSWEGYTF.